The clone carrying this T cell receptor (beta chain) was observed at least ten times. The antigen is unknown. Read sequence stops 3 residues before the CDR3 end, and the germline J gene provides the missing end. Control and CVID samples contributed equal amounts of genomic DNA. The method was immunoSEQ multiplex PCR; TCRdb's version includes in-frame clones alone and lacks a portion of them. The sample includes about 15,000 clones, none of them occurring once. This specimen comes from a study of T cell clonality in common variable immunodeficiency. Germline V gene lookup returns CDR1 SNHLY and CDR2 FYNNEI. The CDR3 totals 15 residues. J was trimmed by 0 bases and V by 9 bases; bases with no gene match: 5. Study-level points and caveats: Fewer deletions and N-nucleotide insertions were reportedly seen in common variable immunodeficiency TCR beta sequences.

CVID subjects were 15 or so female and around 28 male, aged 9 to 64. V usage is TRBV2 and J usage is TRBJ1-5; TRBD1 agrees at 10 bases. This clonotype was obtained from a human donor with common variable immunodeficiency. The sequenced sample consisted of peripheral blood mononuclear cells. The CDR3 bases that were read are TGTGCCAGTACGGGACAGGGGTATAGCAATCAGCCC. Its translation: CASTGQGYSNQP. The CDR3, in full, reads CASTGQGYSNQPQHF.